Described below is a single T cell receptor beta chain sequence and its context. What it recognizes is unknown. Trimming removed 10 bases from V and 2 bases from J, with 18 bases in between. The CDR3 covers 14 residues. The germline gives CDR1 MNHEY, CDR2 SVGAGI. The sample belongs to a study of cytomegalovirus exposure and HLA in healthy donors. Findings of the study overall: Per published reports, the classifier diagnosed cytomegalovirus status with high specificity and sensitivity. Researchers reported that a few CMV-associated chains were confirmed in vitro as CMV antigen-specific.

Sequencing was performed with immunoSEQ multiplex PCR; in TCRdb, only in-frame clones are kept and a portion is missing. The table lists 200,000 to 300,000 clones, 90% of them singletons. This TCR derives from a woman in her 30s in good health and CMV-seronegative. The rearrangement joins TRBV6-5 to TRBJ2-7, with a weak D call TRBD1 (5 bases). Source material: PBMCs. The CDR3 region is CATRSFKGTYEQYF. In DNA, the CDR3 is TGTGCCACCCGATCCTTTAAGGGGACCTACGAGCAGTACTTC.